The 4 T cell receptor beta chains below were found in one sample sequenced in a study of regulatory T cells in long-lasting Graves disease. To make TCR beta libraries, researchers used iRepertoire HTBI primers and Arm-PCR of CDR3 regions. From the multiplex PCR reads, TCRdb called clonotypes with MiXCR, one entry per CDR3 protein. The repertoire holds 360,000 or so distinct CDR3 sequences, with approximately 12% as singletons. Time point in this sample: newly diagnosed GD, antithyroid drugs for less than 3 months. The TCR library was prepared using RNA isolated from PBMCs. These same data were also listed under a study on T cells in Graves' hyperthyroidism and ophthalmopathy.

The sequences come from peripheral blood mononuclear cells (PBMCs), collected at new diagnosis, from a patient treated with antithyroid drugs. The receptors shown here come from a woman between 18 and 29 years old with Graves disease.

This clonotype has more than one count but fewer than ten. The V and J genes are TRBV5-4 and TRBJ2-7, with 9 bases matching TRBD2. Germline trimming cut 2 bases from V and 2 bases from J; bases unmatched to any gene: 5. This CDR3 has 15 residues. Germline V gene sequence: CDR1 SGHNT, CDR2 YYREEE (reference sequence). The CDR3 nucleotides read TGTGCCAGCAGCTTCGCGGGAGGGCTAACCTACGAGCAGTACTTC. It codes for CASSFAGGLTYEQYF.

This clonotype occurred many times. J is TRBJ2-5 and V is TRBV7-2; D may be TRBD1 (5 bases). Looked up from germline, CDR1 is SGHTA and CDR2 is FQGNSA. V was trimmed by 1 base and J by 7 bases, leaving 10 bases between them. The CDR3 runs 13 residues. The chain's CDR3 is CASSLGTGATQYF. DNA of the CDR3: TGTGCCAGCAGCTTAGGCACTGGGGCGACCCAGTACTTC.

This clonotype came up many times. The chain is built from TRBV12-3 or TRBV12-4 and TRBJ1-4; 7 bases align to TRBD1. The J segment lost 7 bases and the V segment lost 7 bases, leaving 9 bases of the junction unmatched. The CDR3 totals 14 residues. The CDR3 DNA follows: TGTGCCAGCAATGACAGGGCGCGTGGTGAAAAACTGTTTTTT. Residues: CASNDRARGEKLFF.

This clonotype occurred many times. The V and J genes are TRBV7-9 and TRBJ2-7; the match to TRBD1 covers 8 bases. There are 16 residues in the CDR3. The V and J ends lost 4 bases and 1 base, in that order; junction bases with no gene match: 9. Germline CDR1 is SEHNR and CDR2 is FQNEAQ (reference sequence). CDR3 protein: CASSSAERTGSYEQYV. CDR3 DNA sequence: TGTGCCAGCAGCTCCGCCGAAAGGACAGGGTCCTACGAGCAGTACGTC.